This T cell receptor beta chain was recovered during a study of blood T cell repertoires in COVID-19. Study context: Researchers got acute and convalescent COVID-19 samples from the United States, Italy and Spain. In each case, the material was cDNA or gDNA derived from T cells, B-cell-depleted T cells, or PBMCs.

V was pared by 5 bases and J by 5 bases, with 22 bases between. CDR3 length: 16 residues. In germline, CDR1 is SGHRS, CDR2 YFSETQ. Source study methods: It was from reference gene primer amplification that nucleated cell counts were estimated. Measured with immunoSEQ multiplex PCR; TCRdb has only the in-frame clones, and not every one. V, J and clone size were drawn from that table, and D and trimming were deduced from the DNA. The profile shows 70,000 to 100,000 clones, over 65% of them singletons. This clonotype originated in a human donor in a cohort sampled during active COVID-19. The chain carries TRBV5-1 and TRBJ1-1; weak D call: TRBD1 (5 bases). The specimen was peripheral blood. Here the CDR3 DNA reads TGCGCCAGCAGTTTTCGAGACGGACACCGTCAAACTGAAGCTTTCTTT. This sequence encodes CASSFRDGHRQTEAFF.